This TCR beta chain was observed in a study of Tregs in tolerant kidney transplant recipients. The study's findings and limits: Donor-specific Treg expansion exceeded global Treg expansion in tolerant patients, suggesting antigen drive. No direct test of biological reproducibility was done here.

Only in-frame clones appear in the TCRdb table, and some are missing; sequencing was by immunoSEQ multiplex PCR. The repertoire holds about 15,000 clones, around 80% seen once, with approximately 2% in the top ten. With respect to this clone: As yet, its antigen is unknown.

This CDR3 contains 14 residues. The V end was cut by 0 bases, the J end by 0 bases, with 5 bases between. The germline V gene encodes CDR1 SGHTA and CDR2 FQGNSA. The chain carries TRBV7-2 and TRBJ1-2, with unresolved D. The specimen was Tregs from blood, collected before the transplant. This sequence was found in a human donor who received a combined kidney and bone marrow transplant. CDR3 amino acids: CASSLAGPNYGYTF. CDR3 in DNA: TGTGCCAGCAGCTTAGCTGGGCCTAACTATGGCTACACCTTC.